The sequence of this T cell receptor (beta chain) was determined in a study of shared clonotypes between healthy human individuals. Broader study findings: Generally, estimated richness proved larger in naive subsets than it did in memory subsets.

In the case of this clone: The antigen is unknown.

Clones were read by immunoSEQ multiplex PCR, and TCRdb kept only the in-frame ones, dropping some. The table records roughly 500,000 clones, almost 97% of them present only once. Sequenced sample: naive CD4+ T cells sorted from blood. Subset given: CD45RA+ positively selected. The source of this sequence is a woman in her twenties or thirties in good health.

CDR3 DNA: TGTGCAAGTCGCTTTGGCGCGTCCAGGAGGATGAACACTGAAGCTTTCTTT. Translated: CASRFGASRRMNTEAFF. J is TRBJ1-1 and V is TRBV12-2. TRBV12-2 is a pseudogene segment. The CDR3 totals 17 residues.